This is a list of T cell receptor beta chains from one sample in a study of blood T cell repertoires in COVID-19. Method: immunoSEQ multiplex PCR; TCRdb's copy keeps in-frame clones and lacks some. The sample comprises about 190,000 clones, 65% to 80% of which are singletons, and around 12% rests with the top ten. Sequencing used peripheral blood. The source is a woman between 50 and 59 years old with acute or convalescent COVID-19. Both conserved end residues are part of each CDR3. The order of the fields is D gene, V gene, J gene, CDR3 protein. D genes are given only for firm matches.

NA,TRBV7-2,TRBJ2-6,CASSAWRSGANVLTF
NA,TRBV11-3,TRBJ2-3,CASSPRAGRPTDTQYF
TRBD1,TRBV29-1,TRBJ1-1,CSVWTGASTEAFF
TRBD1,TRBV18,TRBJ2-7,CASSPWGQGGSYEQYF
TRBD1,TRBV19,TRBJ1-2,CASSIAGGGYGYTF
TRBD1,TRBV4-1,TRBJ2-3,CASSQGTGGADTQYF
NA,TRBV27,TRBJ1-4,CASSLSRLPAGGEKLFF
TRBD1,TRBV19,TRBJ1-5,CASRDRGNQPQHF
NA,TRBV2,TRBJ1-2,CASSEGERYGYTF
TRBD1,TRBV11-2,TRBJ1-4,CASSYPGQGNEKLFF